The entry below describes one TCR beta chain. The data originate from a study of blood T cell repertoires in COVID-19. Study-wide context: T cells, B-cell-depleted T cells, or PBMCs provided the cDNA or gDNA that served as material.

Original analysis: The assay estimated nucleated cells by amplifying reference gene primers. Data came from immunoSEQ multiplex PCR; TCRdb stores just in-frame clones and leaves some out. V, J and clone size reflect that table, while D and trimming were determined from the DNA. The repertoire has about 150,000 clones, around 73% of them found once; the top ten carry about 10%. The sequenced material came from peripheral blood. The sequence derives from a man aged 55 to 70 who had recovered from COVID-19.

CDR3 residues: CASSVGPGEGETQYF. The CDR3 DNA follows: TGTGCCAGCAGCGTAGGCCCCGGGGAGGGAGAGACCCAGTACTTC. V gene TRBV9 combines with J gene TRBJ2-5; TRBD2 agrees at 7 bases. J gave up 4 bases and V 0 bases, and 6 bases lay outside the gene matches. CDR1 is SGDLS and CDR2 is YYNGEE in the germline V gene. The CDR3 sequence is 15 residues long.